This paragraph reports one TCR beta chain. Sequencing used immunoSEQ multiplex PCR; TCRdb keeps in-frame clones, though not all of them. Counted here are about 330,000 clones, roughly 71% occurring once; the ten biggest clones make up about 5.9%. These data are taken from a study of cytotoxic CD8 clonotypes in ibrutinib-treated CLL. Study background: A mean of about 240,000 productive templates and over 85,000 productive rearrangements was obtained per sample.

The ends were cut back, 5 bases at V and 3 bases at J, with 5 bases in the middle. This CDR3 has 12 residues. The germline V gene has CDR1 MDHEN and CDR2 SYDVKM. About 2 micrograms of genomic DNA, which was extracted from cryopreserved PBMCs, served as the material used for the TCR beta libraries. The receptor comes from a human donor with chronic lymphocytic leukemia. J is TRBJ1-5 and V is TRBV28; D unclear. This sample comprised PBMCs, obtained after 36 months of ibrutinib treatment. CDR3 sequence (DNA): TGTGCCAGCAGTCCCGACAATCAGCCCCAGCATTTT. This encodes CASSPDNQPQHF.